This T cell receptor beta chain is drawn from a study of blood T cell repertoires in COVID-19. The overall study: Samples came from the United States, Italy and Spain, spanning acute and convalescent COVID-19. The analysed material was cDNA or gDNA that came from T cells, B-cell-depleted T cells, or PBMCs.

V was pared by 5 bases and J by 7 bases, with 15 bases between. The V gene's germline CDR1 is MNHEY and CDR2 SVGAGI. The CDR3 runs 14 residues. Per the original methods: For nucleated cells, counts were estimated from reference gene primer amplification. TCRdb keeps only in-frame clones here, not all; method: immunoSEQ multiplex PCR. The D gene and trimming were derived from the DNA, and the V and J assignments and clone size from that table. The profile shows 100,000 to 120,000 clones, around 74% of them singletons. What was sequenced was peripheral blood. V and J are TRBV6-5 and TRBJ1-5; TRBD1 is a possible D gene (6 bases). This clonotype originated in a woman in her sixties or seventies with acute or convalescent COVID-19. CDR3 sequence: CASSPGTTGQPQHF. CDR3 coding DNA: TGTGCCAGCAGTCCAGGGACAACCGGCCAGCCCCAGCATTTT.